The sequence of this T cell receptor (beta chain) was determined in a study of T-cell reconstitution after alpha-beta-depleted transplantation in children. Study-wide findings and caveats: The main origin of T-cell counts and diversity one year after transplant was newly produced T cells. The high TCRbeta diversity at day 60 in some patients came from surviving recipient T cells and thymic progenitors. At around two months after transplant, the alpha-beta T cells were reportedly derived from several hundred expanded clones that came from non-depleted graft cells.

This clonotype was detected only a few times. Its antigen is unknown. The V end lost 4 bases, the J end lost 6 bases, and 10 bases lay between the germline ends. This CDR3 has 12 residues. Germline V lookup: CDR1 LGHDT, CDR2 YNNKEL (reference sequence). As it was prepared, the TCRbeta library received unique molecular identifiers. TCRdb re-called the PCR reads with MiXCR, one entry per CDR3 protein. This table holds approximately 1,000,000 distinct CDR3 sequences, roughly 29% found once. Sequenced here: PBMCs, mostly from graft donor cells, sampled 360 days after TCRalphabeta/CD19-depleted stem cell transplant. The gene calls are TRBV3-1 and TRBJ2-7, with D possibly TRBD2 on 6 matching bases. The sequence came from a boy younger than two who had a stem cell transplant for SCID, so the T cells may come from the graft donor. The CDR3 nucleotides read TGTGCCAGCAGCCTGCGGGGTGTCGAGCAGTACTTC. Translating gives CASSLRGVEQYF.